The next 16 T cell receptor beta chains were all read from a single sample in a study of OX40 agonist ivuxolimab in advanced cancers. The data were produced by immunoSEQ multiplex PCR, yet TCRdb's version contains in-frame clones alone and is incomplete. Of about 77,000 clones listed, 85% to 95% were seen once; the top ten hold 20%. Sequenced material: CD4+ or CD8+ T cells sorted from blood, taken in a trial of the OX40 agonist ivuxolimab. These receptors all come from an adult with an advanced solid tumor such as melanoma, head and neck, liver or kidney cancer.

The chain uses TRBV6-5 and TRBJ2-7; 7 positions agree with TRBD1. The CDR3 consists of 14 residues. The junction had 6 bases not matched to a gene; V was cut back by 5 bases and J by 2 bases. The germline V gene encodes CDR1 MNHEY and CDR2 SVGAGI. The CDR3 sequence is CASSPLTGTYEQYF. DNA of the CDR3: TGTGCCAGCAGTCCCCTGACAGGGACCTACGAGCAGTACTTC.

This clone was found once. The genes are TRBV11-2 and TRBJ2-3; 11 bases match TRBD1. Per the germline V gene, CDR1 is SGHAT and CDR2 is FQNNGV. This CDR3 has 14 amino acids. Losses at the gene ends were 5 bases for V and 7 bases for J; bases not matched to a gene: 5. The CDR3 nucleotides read TGTGCCAGCAGCCACGGGACAGGGGGAAATACGCAGTATTTT. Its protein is CASSHGTGGNTQYF.

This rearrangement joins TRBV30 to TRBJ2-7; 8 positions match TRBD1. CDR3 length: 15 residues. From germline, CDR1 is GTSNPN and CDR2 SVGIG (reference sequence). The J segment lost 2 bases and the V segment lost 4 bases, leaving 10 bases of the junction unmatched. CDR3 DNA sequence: TGTGCCTGGATCATAGGACAGGGACCCGCCTACGAGCAGTACTTC. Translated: CAWIIGQGPAYEQYF.

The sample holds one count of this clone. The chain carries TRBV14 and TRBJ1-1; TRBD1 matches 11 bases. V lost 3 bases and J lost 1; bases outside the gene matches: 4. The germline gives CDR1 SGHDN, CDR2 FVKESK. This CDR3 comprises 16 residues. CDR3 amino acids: CASSQDRGRWNTEAFF. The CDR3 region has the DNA TGTGCCAGCAGCCAGGACAGGGGGCGTTGGAACACTGAAGCTTTCTTT.

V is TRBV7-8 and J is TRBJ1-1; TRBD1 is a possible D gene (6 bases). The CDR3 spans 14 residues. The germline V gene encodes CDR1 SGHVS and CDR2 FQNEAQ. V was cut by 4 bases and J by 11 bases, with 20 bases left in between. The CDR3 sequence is CASSSPGHGPGAFF. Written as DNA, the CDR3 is TGTGCCAGCAGCTCCCCGGGACACGGGCCGGGGGCTTTCTTT. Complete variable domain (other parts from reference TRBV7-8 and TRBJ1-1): GAGVSQSPRYKVAKRGQDVALRCDPISGHVSLFWYQQALGQGPEFLTYFQNEAQLDKSGLPSDRFFAERPEGSVSTLKIQRTQQEDSAVYLCASSSPGHGPGAFFGQGTRLTVV.

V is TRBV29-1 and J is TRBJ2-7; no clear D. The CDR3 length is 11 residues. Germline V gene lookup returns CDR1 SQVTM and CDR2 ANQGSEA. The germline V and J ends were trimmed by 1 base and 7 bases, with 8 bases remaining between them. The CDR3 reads CSVEAIGEQYF. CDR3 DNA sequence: TGCAGCGTTGAAGCAATAGGGGAGCAGTACTTC.

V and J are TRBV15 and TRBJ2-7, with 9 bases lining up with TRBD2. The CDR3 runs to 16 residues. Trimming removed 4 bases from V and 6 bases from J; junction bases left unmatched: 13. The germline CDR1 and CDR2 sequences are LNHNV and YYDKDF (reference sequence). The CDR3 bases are TGTGCCACCAGCATTGGGTGGCGGGAGGGCCGCGGCGAGCAGTACTTC. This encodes CATSIGWREGRGEQYF.

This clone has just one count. The CDR3 DNA reads TGTGCCAGCAGCTGGAATTTGGGGAGCTCCTACGAGCAGTACTTC. Protein: CASSWNLGSSYEQYF. The rearrangement uses TRBV5-5 and TRBJ2-7, with D possibly matching TRBD2 (5 bases). This CDR3 is 15 amino acids long. CDR1 and CDR2 from the germline V gene are SGHKS and YYEKEE (reference sequence). V lost 3 bases, J lost 0 bases, and 13 bases lay in between.

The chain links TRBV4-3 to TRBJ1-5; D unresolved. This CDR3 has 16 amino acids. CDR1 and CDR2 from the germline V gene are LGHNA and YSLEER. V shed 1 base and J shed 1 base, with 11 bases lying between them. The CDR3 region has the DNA TGCGCCAGCAGCCAAGGCCGCGCCGGGAGCAATCAGCCCCAGCATTTT. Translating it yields CASSQGRAGSNQPQHF.

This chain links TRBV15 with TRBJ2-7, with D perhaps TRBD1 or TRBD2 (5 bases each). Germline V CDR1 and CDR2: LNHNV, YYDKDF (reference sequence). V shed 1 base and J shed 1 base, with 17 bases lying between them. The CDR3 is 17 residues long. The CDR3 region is CATSRGRDQIVSYEQYF. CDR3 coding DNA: TGTGCCACCAGCAGAGGAAGGGACCAAATTGTTTCCTACGAGCAGTACTTC.

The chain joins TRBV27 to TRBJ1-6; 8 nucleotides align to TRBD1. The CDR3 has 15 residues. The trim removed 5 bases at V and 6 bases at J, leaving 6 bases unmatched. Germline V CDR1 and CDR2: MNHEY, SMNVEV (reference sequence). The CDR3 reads CASSPWTGLNSPLHF. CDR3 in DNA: TGTGCCAGCAGTCCGTGGACAGGGCTTAATTCACCCCTCCACTTT.

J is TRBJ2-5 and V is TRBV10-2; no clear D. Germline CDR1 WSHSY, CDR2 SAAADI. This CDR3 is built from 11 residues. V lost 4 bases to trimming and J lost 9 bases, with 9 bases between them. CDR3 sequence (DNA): TGCGCCAGCAGTGGGGCGGTGGCCCAGTACTTC. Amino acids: CASSGAVAQYF.

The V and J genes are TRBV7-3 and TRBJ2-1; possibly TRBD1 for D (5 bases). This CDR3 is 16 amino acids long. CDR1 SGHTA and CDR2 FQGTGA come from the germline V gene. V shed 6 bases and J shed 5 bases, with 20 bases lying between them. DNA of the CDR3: TGTGCCAGCAGTCATCCTCTTGGAACAGGCGACAATGAGCAGTTCTTC. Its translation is CASSHPLGTGDNEQFF. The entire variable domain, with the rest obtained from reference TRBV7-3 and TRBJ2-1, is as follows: GAGVSQTPSNKVTEKGKYVELRCDPISGHTALYWYRQSLGQGPEFLIYFQGTGAADDSGLPNDRFFAVRPEGSVSTLKIQRTERGDSAVYLCASSHPLGTGDNEQFFGPGTRLTVL.

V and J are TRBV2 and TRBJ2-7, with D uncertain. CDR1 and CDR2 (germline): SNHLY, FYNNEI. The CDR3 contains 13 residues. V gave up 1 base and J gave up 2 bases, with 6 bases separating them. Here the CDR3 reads CASSEEITYEQYF. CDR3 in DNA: TGTGCCAGCAGTGAAGAGATCACCTACGAGCAGTACTTC.

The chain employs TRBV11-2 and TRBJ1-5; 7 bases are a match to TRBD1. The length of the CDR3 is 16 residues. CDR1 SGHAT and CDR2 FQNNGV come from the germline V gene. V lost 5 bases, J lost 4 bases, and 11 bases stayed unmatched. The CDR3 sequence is CASSPNTGTDNQPQHF. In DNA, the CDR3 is TGTGCCAGCAGCCCAAACACCGGGACAGATAATCAGCCCCAGCATTTT.

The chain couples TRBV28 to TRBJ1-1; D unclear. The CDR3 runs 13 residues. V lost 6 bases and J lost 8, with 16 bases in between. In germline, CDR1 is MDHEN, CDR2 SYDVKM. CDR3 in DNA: TGTGCCAGCAGCCCGCATGAAGGCTCGGAAGCTTTCTTT. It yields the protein CASSPHEGSEAFF. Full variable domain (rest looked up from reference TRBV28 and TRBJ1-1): DVKVTQSSRYLVKRTGEKVFLECVQDMDHENMFWYRQDPGLGLRLIYFSYDVKMKEKGDIPEGYSVSREKKERFSLILESASTNQTSMYLCASSPHEGSEAFFGQGTRLTVV.